A selection of T cell receptor beta chains follows, all from one sample in a study of early T cells in non-severe SARS-CoV-2 infection. MiXCR, run by TCRdb on the 5' RACE reads, gives a single entry per CDR3 protein. The repertoire holds roughly 52,000 distinct CDR3 sequences, with 8% to 10% as singletons. The material sequenced was whole blood. These receptors came from an adult who was a healthcare worker with PCR-confirmed SARS-CoV-2 infection or an uninfected control (not recorded which). Each CDR3 is given with its conserved first and last residue. D genes are given only for firm matches. A row's size may be missing; if present it is once, few, many or a size class.

>TRBJ2-2|TRBV9|.|.
CASSQRGGELFF
TGTGCCAGCAGCCAGAGGGGCGGGGAGCTGTTTTTT
>TRBJ1-4|TRBV5-6|.|few
CASSLGQWNEKLFF
TGTGCCAGCAGCTTGGGACAGTGGAATGAAAAACTGTTTTTT
>TRBJ2-7|TRBV4-2|.|.
CASSQEGHGIGEQYF
TGTGCCAGCAGCCAAGAAGGACACGGAATAGGTGAGCAGTACTTC
>TRBJ1-1|TRBV7-9|.|many
CASSPITAAGTEAFF
TGTGCCAGCAGCCCGATAACAGCGGCGGGCACTGAAGCTTTCTTT
>TRBJ2-7|TRBV9|.|few
CVSSVDGYYEQYF
TGTGTCAGCAGCGTAGACGGGTACTACGAGCAGTACTTC
>TRBJ2-7|TRBV12-3/TRBV12-4|.|few
CASSSGSGLYEQYF
TGTGCCAGCAGTTCGGGTAGCGGACTCTACGAGCAGTACTTC
>TRBJ2-3|TRBV6-4|TRBD2|many
CASSDEGLAGSTQYF
TGTGCCAGCAGTGACGAGGGGCTAGCGGGATCTACGCAGTATTTT
>TRBJ1-1|TRBV7-3|TRBD1|many
CASSLIRGQGTEAFF
TGTGCCAGCAGCTTAATCAGGGGGCAGGGCACTGAAGCTTTCTTT
>TRBJ2-7|TRBV29-1|TRBD1|.
CSVEGDSTYEQYF
TGCAGCGTTGAAGGGGACAGTACCTACGAGCAGTACTTC
>TRBJ2-4|TRBV12-3/TRBV12-4|.|few
CASTLLRDTKNIQYF
TGTGCCAGCACTTTGCTCCGGGACACTAAAAACATTCAGTACTTC
>TRBJ2-2|TRBV28|.|.
CASSSPGPTGELFF
TGTGCCAGCAGTTCCCCGGGACCCACCGGGGAGCTGTTTTTT
>TRBJ2-4|TRBV6-2/TRBV6-3|.|many
CASSYRRDTLAKNIQYF
TGTGCCAGCAGTTACCGCCGGGACACACTAGCCAAAAACATTCAGTACTTC
>TRBJ1-6|TRBV4-2|.|many
CASSQGESRNNSPLHF
TGTGCCAGCAGCCAAGGGGAGTCCAGAAATAATTCACCCCTCCACTTT
>TRBJ2-7|TRBV10-3|.|.
CAISESPGGPYEQYF
TGTGCCATCAGTGAGTCCCCAGGGGGGCCCTACGAGCAGTACTTC
>TRBJ2-5|TRBV28|TRBD2|.
CASSLASGGARETQYF
TGTGCCAGCAGTTTGGCTAGCGGGGGGGCCCGGGAGACCCAGTACTTC
>TRBJ2-2|TRBV6-2/TRBV6-3|.|many
CASSQGGSNTGELFF
TGTGCCAGCAGTCAGGGAGGAAGTAACACCGGGGAGCTGTTTTTT
>TRBJ2-2|TRBV20-1|TRBD1|.
CSVERGQGAAGELFF
TGCAGTGTTGAGAGGGGACAGGGGGCAGCCGGGGAGCTGTTTTTT
>TRBJ2-7|TRBV7-9|.|few
CASSEGLSVGQYF
TGTGCCAGCAGCGAGGGACTTTCGGTCGGGCAGTACTTC
>TRBJ1-2|TRBV7-9|TRBD1|.
CASSPGTDGYTF
TGTGCCAGCAGCCCTGGGACAGATGGCTACACCTTC
>TRBJ1-4|TRBV20-1|TRBD1|few
CSARTGSNEKLFF
TGCAGTGCTAGGACAGGGTCTAATGAAAAACTGTTTTTT
>TRBJ2-7|TRBV2|.|many
CASTPPGSSGRYEQYF
TGTGCCAGCACCCCCCCGGGGTCCTCGGGGAGGTACGAGCAGTACTTC
>TRBJ2-7|TRBV12-3/TRBV12-4|.|.
CASSSPNRWSYEQYF
TGTGCCAGCAGTTCCCCTAACAGGTGGTCCTACGAGCAGTACTTC
>TRBJ2-6|TRBV5-1|.|.
CASSAQVTSGANVLTF
TGCGCCAGCAGCGCCCAGGTCACCTCTGGGGCCAACGTCCTGACTTTC
>TRBJ1-1|TRBV5-1|.|.
CASSAGQANTEAFF
TGCGCCAGCAGCGCTGGACAAGCGAACACTGAAGCTTTCTTT
>TRBJ2-5|TRBV29-1|.|many
CSVTGGGGQETQYF
TGCAGCGTTACGGGCGGTGGGGGTCAAGAGACCCAGTACTTC
>TRBJ2-7|TRBV6-5|.|.
CASSYSNSAEQYF
TGTGCCAGCAGTTACTCGAATTCCGCTGAGCAGTACTTC
>TRBJ1-2|TRBV12-3/TRBV12-4|.|few
CASSPPGQTLYGYTF
TGTGCCAGCAGTCCACCCGGACAGACTCTCTATGGCTACACCTTC
>TRBJ2-3|TRBV7-9|TRBD2|few
CASSASGLAGEIDTQYF
TGTGCCAGCAGTGCATCCGGACTAGCGGGAGAAATAGATACGCAGTATTTT
>TRBJ2-3|TRBV2|.|.
CASSVVSSVGDTQYF
TGTGCCAGCAGCGTCGTGAGTAGCGTTGGAGATACGCAGTATTTT
>TRBJ2-4|TRBV12-3/TRBV12-4|TRBD1|many
CASSDPNRAGGSKNIQYF
TGTGCCAGCAGCGATCCTAATCGGGCAGGGGGTTCCAAAAACATTCAGTACTTC
>TRBJ2-7|TRBV9|.|few
CASSVEWELGEQYF
TGTGCCAGCAGCGTAGAGTGGGAATTGGGTGAGCAGTACTTC
>TRBJ1-3|TRBV13|TRBD1|.
CASSFLGTGGLSSGNTIYF
TGTGCCAGCAGCTTCCTCGGGACAGGGGGCCTCAGCTCTGGAAACACCATATATTTT
>TRBJ2-5|TRBV2|TRBD1|few
CASRIVDSDRVQQETQYF
TGTGCCAGCCGAATCGTGGACTCTGACAGGGTGCAACAAGAGACCCAGTACTTC
>TRBJ1-2|TRBV2|TRBD1|.
CASNSGTGGYYGFTF
TGTGCCAGCAACTCCGGGACAGGGGGCTACTATGGCTTCACCTTC
>TRBJ2-3|TRBV27|TRBD2|.
CASSLASGGASDTQYF
TGTGCCAGCAGTTTAGCTAGCGGGGGGGCTTCAGATACGCAGTATTTT
>TRBJ2-6|TRBV7-2|.|many
CASSLPRGANVLTF
TGTGCCAGCAGCTTACCTAGAGGGGCCAACGTCCTGACTTTC
>TRBJ1-2|TRBV6-2/TRBV6-3|.|many
CASIPTRGHHYGYTF
TGTGCCAGCATTCCCACCCGGGGCCACCACTATGGCTACACCTTC
>TRBJ1-5|TRBV7-9|TRBD1|many
CASSPGQGAEQPQHF
TGTGCCAGCAGCCCGGGACAGGGGGCTGAACAGCCCCAGCATTTT
>TRBJ1-4|TRBV20-1|.|.
CSARSRGREKLFF
TGCAGTGCTAGGTCCAGGGGACGAGAAAAACTGTTTTTT
>TRBJ2-5|TRBV24-1|TRBD2|many
CATSDGRLAGAETQYF
TGTGCCACCAGTGATGGGCGTCTAGCGGGAGCCGAGACCCAGTACTTC